Listed here is a single TCR beta chain. Its antigen remains unknown. These data are taken from a study of OX40 agonist ivuxolimab in advanced cancers. Looking at the study overall: Around 40% of patients had received prior checkpoint inhibitor therapy.

Sequencing used immunoSEQ multiplex PCR; TCRdb keeps in-frame clones, though not all of them. The sample has more than 75,000 clones; about 86% are singletons. Study-level results: Compared with others, partial responders at 0.1-3.0 mg/kg displayed clonal expansion among the lowest.

J gave up 2 bases and V 3 bases, and 6 bases lay outside the gene matches. Germline V lookup: CDR1 MGHDK, CDR2 SYGVNS. The CDR3 is 16 residues long. The receptor was derived from an adult with an advanced solid tumor such as melanoma, head and neck, liver or kidney cancer. V and J are TRBV25-1 and TRBJ2-3; 9 nucleotides line up with TRBD1. The specimen was CD4+ or CD8+ T cells sorted from blood, collected in a trial of the OX40 agonist ivuxolimab. Written as DNA, the CDR3 is TGTGCCAGCAGTGACATCGGACAGGGGATCACAGATACGCAGTATTTT. Its protein is CASSDIGQGITDTQYF. The full variable domain, with the rest looked up from reference TRBV25-1 and TRBJ2-3, is EADIYQTPRYLVIGTGKKITLECSQTMGHDKMYWYQQDPGMELHLIHYSYGVNSTEKGDLSSESTVSRIRTEHFPLTLESARPSHTSQYLCASSDIGQGITDTQYFGPGTRLTVL.